Following are 2 T cell receptor beta chains from one sample sequenced in a study of response to subunit inactivated influenza vaccine. MiXCR, applied by TCRdb to the RT-PCR reads, yields one record per CDR3 protein. Among 650,000 to 850,000 distinct CDR3 sequences, approximately 15% were seen once, and the ten largest hold around 7.3%. Sequenced here: PBMCs from blood, sampled less than 15 days before vaccination. All receptors derive from a man aged 45 to 65 who received an inactivated influenza vaccine.

This clonotype has only a few counts. The rearrangement joins TRBV4-3 to TRBJ2-5; perhaps TRBD1 as D (5 bases). CDR3 size: 14 residues. Between the trimmed V and J ends, which lost 0 bases and 7 bases, there was a span of 12 bases. The germline V gene has CDR1 LGHNA and CDR2 YSLEER. The CDR3 spells CASSQEAGMGTQYF. The CDR3 DNA reads TGCGCCAGCAGCCAAGAGGCAGGGATGGGGACCCAGTACTTC.

V is TRBV12-3 or TRBV12-4 and J is TRBJ1-3; the D is unclear. This CDR3 has 16 residues. Deletions cut 6 bases from V and 4 bases from J, with 19 bases between. CDR3 loop: CASRPTEQFRGNTIYF. CDR3 coding DNA: TGTGCCAGCAGACCCACAGAACAATTTAGAGGAAACACCATATATTTT.